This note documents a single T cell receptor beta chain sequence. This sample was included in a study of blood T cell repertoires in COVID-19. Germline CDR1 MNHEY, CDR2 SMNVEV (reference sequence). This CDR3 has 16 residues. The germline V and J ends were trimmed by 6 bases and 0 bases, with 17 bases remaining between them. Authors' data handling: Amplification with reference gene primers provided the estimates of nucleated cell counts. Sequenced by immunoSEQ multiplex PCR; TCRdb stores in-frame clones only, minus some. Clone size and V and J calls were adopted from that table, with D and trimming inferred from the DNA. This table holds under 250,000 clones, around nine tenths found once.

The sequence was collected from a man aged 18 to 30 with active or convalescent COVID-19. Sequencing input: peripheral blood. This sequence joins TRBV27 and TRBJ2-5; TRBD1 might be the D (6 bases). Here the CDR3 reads CASSTQGGPYQETQYF. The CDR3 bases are TGTGCCAGCAGCACCCAAGGGGGACCGTACCAAGAGACCCAGTACTTC.